These 18 T cell receptor beta chains were all obtained from the same sample, sequenced in a study of CXCR4 blockade with PD-1 therapy in pancreatic cancer. Clones were sequenced by immunoSEQ multiplex PCR, and TCRdb holds only the in-frame ones, with some missing. This table has just under 6,000 clones, 35% to 45% appearing once. The sample was tumor tissue. All receptors derive from a human donor with pancreatic ductal adenocarcinoma.

This chain connects TRBV28 to TRBJ1-2; TRBD1 might be the D (5 bases). CDR1 and CDR2 from the germline V gene are MDHEN and SYDVKM. The CDR3 is made up of 14 amino acids. V was shortened by 2 bases and J by 7 bases, with 14 bases between the two germline ends. This CDR3 reads CASSLGQGAGGYTF. CDR3 in DNA: TGTGCCAGCAGTTTAGGGCAAGGGGCTGGTGGCTACACCTTC.

This sequence joins TRBV6-8 and TRBJ1-4, with TRBD1 as a possible D gene (5 bases). Trimming removed 6 bases from V and 7 bases from J, with 18 bases in between. This CDR3 has 15 amino acids. The germline gives CDR1 MNHGY, CDR2 SAAAGT. For the CDR3, the DNA is TGTGCCAGCAGGGACGGATCTCTTAGGGGTGAAAAACTGTTTTTT. This sequence encodes CASRDGSLRGEKLFF.

The rearrangement links TRBV30 to TRBJ1-1; D may be TRBD1 (6 bases). The CDR3 length is 12 residues. V lost 3 bases and J 7 bases, leaving 12 bases between the germline ends. Germline V lookup: CDR1 GTSNPN, CDR2 SVGIG (reference sequence). This chain's CDR3 is CAWSSRDNEAFF. The CDR3 DNA sequence: TGTGCCTGGAGCAGCCGGGACAATGAAGCTTTCTTT.

The chain recombines TRBV23-1 with TRBJ1-2, with D unclear. TRBV23-1 is placed among ORFs of uncertain function. Trimming took off 3 bases at V and 8 bases at J, with 16 bases between the two ends. This CDR3 comprises 14 residues. The DNA of the CDR3 is TGCGCCAGCAGTCACCGCCGGAGGCCCTCGGGCTACACCTTC. Protein product: CASSHRRRPSGYTF.

This chain uses TRBV11-3 with TRBJ2-7; a possible D gene is TRBD2 (6 bases). The CDR3 has 16 amino acids. Germline assignment: CDR1 SGHNT and CDR2 YENEEA. Trimming removed 1 base from V and 7 bases from J, with 20 bases in between. The CDR3 spells CASSLGGGTGSREQYF. In nucleotides, the CDR3 is TGTGCCAGCAGCTTAGGAGGTGGGACCGGGAGTAGAGAGCAGTACTTC.

This clone is judged medium-sized. The chain carries TRBV28 and TRBJ2-5; D unresolved. CDR3 length: 16 amino acids. Between the trimmed V and J ends, which lost 5 bases and 1 base, there was a span of 17 bases. Germline assignment: CDR1 MDHEN and CDR2 SYDVKM. The CDR3 DNA reads TGTGCCAGCAGTCCGATACAGCTCGTCGGCCAAGAGACCCAGTACTTC. It specifies CASSPIQLVGQETQYF.

This chain connects TRBV6-8 to TRBJ2-3; 7 bases are a match to TRBD1. V was pared by 5 bases and J by 1 base, with 6 bases of the junction left unmatched. Germline loops: CDR1 MNHGY, CDR2 SAAAGT. The CDR3 spans 15 residues. CDR3 coding DNA: TGTGCCAGCAGTAACGCCGGGACAGGCACAGATACGCAGTATTTT. Protein: CASSNAGTGTDTQYF.

This clone was found a few times. J is TRBJ2-1 and V is TRBV6-8; possibly TRBD2 for D (6 bases). Trimming left V 9 bases short and J 5 bases short, with 20 bases between. This CDR3 has 15 residues. Germline V gene lookup returns CDR1 MNHGY and CDR2 SAAAGT. The CDR3, as DNA: TGTGCCAGGCTGACTGGCGGGACCCCCCACAATGAGCAGTTCTTC. This translates into CARLTGGTPHNEQFF.

This clone was seen repeatedly, ten times or more. The chain joins TRBV4-1 to TRBJ2-7, with 11 bases matching TRBD2. The CDR3 covers 16 residues. The germline V gene encodes CDR1 MGHRA and CDR2 YSYEKL. V shed 0 bases, J shed 2 bases, and the junction held 3 bases outside the gene matches. The CDR3 loop reads CASSQEGTSGTYEQYF. CDR3 nucleotide sequence: TGCGCCAGCAGCCAAGAGGGGACTAGCGGAACCTACGAGCAGTACTTC.

The rearrangement links TRBV6-8 to TRBJ2-7; the D is unclear. Germline V gene data show CDR1 as MNHGY and CDR2 as SAAAGT. Trimming took off 5 bases at V and 1 base at J, with 6 bases between the two ends. The CDR3 has 12 amino acids. The CDR3 DNA follows: TGTGCCAGCAGTACCCTGTCCTACGAGCAGTACTTC. This gives the protein CASSTLSYEQYF.

The chain links TRBV18 to TRBJ2-1, with 8 positions matching TRBD2. V lost 3 bases to trimming and J lost 3 bases; unmatched junction nucleotides: 4. This CDR3 is built from 15 residues. Germline loops: CDR1 KGHSH, CDR2 LQKENI. In DNA, the CDR3 is TGTGCCAGCTCACCGGGAAGCGGGAGCTACAATGAGCAGTTCTTC. Its translation is CASSPGSGSYNEQFF.

This clone was seen more than once but under ten times. The rearrangement joins TRBV11-3 to TRBJ2-7, with a tentative D call TRBD2 (5 bases). There are 14 residues in the CDR3. Germline V gene sequence: CDR1 SGHNT, CDR2 YENEEA. The V and J ends lost 0 bases and 7 bases respectively, with 13 bases between them. The CDR3 region has the DNA TGTGCCAGCAGCTTAGACAGGTGGACTCGAGAGCAGTACTTC. Its translation: CASSLDRWTREQYF.

The chain recombines TRBV18 with TRBJ2-3; the match to TRBD2 covers 7 bases. Losses at the gene ends were 8 bases for V and 1 base for J; bases not matched to a gene: 3. Germline V gene sequence: CDR1 KGHSH, CDR2 LQKENI. CDR3 size: 13 residues. The CDR3 reads CASGTSGTDTQYF. The CDR3 DNA sequence: TGTGCCAGCGGAACTAGCGGCACAGATACGCAGTATTTT.

This clone has a single count. V usage is TRBV29-1 and J usage is TRBJ2-3, with D possibly being TRBD2 (6 bases). This CDR3 is 12 amino acids long. Germline loops: CDR1 SQVTM, CDR2 ANQGSEA. V lost 6 bases, J lost 4 bases, and 11 bases lay in between. CDR3 coding DNA: TGCAGCGTATCGGGACTGTCAGATACGCAGTATTTT. The encoded protein is CSVSGLSDTQYF.

V gene TRBV6-8 combines with J gene TRBJ1-3; no clear D gene. Trimming shortened V by 5 bases and J by 3 bases, and 11 bases separated the two germline ends. From germline, CDR1 is MNHGY and CDR2 SAAAGT. There are 14 residues in the CDR3. CDR3 residues: CASSGPSHGNTIYF. CDR3 in DNA: TGTGCCAGCAGTGGGCCCAGCCATGGAAACACCATATATTTT.

The chain couples TRBV19 to TRBJ2-7; 9 bases are a match to TRBD1. Germline V lookup: CDR1 LNHDA, CDR2 SQIVND (reference sequence). The J segment lost 4 bases and the V segment lost 3 bases, leaving 7 bases of the junction unmatched. This CDR3 has 15 residues. CDR3 protein: CASSMGQGAWYEQYF. DNA for the CDR3: TGTGCCAGTAGTATGGGACAGGGAGCCTGGTACGAGCAGTACTTC.

The rearrangement uses TRBV19 and TRBJ2-1; 9 bases fit TRBD2. Trimming at V came to 4 bases and at J to 10 bases, leaving 11 bases not matched to a gene. Germline CDR1 LNHDA, CDR2 SQIVND (reference sequence). CDR3 length equals 15 residues. The CDR3 nucleotides are TGTGCCAGTAGTAGGGGACTAGCCCAGGGGGGGGAGCAGTTCTTC. Translating it yields CASSRGLAQGGEQFF.

The J gene is TRBJ2-7, the V gene TRBV29-1; D is perhaps TRBD1 (6 bases). V lost 6 bases and J 2 bases, leaving 14 bases between the germline ends. This CDR3 spans 13 amino acids. Per the germline V gene, CDR1 is SQVTM and CDR2 is ANQGSEA. CDR3 sequence reads: CSVRRQETYEQYF. CDR3 in DNA: TGCAGCGTGCGGAGACAGGAGACCTACGAGCAGTACTTC.